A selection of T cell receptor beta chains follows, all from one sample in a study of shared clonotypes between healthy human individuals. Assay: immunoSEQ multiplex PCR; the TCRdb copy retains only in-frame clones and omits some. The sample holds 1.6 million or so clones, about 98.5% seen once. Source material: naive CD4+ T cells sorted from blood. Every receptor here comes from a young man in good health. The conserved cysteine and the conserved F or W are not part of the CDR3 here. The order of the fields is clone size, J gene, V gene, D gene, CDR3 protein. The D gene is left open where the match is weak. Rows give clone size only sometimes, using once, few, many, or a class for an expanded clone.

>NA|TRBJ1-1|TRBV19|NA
ASSPQAGNTEAF
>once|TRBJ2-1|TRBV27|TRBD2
ASSGTRSNEQF
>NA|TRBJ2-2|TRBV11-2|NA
ASSLFGGRNTGELF
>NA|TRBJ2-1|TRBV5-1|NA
ASSLGDFSNEQF
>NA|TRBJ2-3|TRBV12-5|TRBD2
ASGLGLAGGTQNTDTQY
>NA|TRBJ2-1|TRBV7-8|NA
ASSRLGNEQF
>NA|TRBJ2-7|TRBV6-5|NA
ASRPGSSGYEQY
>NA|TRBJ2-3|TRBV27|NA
ASSQKGDYTDTQY
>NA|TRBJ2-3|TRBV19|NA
ASSVLVGTDTQY
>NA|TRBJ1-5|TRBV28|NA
ASSPGQFNQPQH
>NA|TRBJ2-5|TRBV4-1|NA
ASSQDWLIRTQY
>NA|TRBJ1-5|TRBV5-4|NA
ASSLEVNQPQH
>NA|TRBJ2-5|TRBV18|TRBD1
ASKRDREQETQY
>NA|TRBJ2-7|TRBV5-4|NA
ASSPPPGTRYEQY
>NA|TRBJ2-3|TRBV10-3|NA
AISHEPRLTDTQY
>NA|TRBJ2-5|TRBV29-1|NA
SLRLRLQETQY
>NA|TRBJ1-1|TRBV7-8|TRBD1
ASSSGTANTEAF